This T cell receptor beta chain is from a study of vaccination and CD4 T cells after COVID-19. Looking at the study overall: Of the convalescent patients, who were SARS-CoV-2 positive by nasal swab PCR, about 10 had mild and one severe disease. Stimulation of cells relied on overlapping spike peptides derived from SARS-CoV-2, HCoV-NL63, HCoV-OC43 and HCoV-229E. As a positive control, some control cultures were given a CEFX pool, while others were given an HIV-1 Nef pool or no peptide.

Germline loops: CDR1 SGHRS, CDR2 YFSETQ. V was clipped by 2 bases and J by 3 bases, with 12 bases between them. The CDR3 is 15 residues long. The sample's treatment: roughly 11-day PBMC culture with coronavirus spike peptide pools or control peptides (ViraFEST assay). PBMCs, plated at some 1.8 million per well, were grown in the presence of 9.5 to 10 IU/ml IL-2 and approximately 10 ug/ml peptide pools. Sequencing of the DNA from cultured CD4+ T cells was carried out with the Oncomine TCR Beta short-read assay. TCRdb independently ran MiXCR on the PCR reads; one entry per CDR3 protein. Altogether 10,000 to 15,000 distinct CDR3 sequences are present, 50% being singletons, with the ten largest covering roughly 12%. A remark on this clonotype: Its antigen is not identified.

The chain is built from TRBV5-1 and TRBJ1-3; a weak D match, TRBD1 (6 bases). The source material was CD4+ T cells from blood, cultured in vitro. This receptor was obtained from a human donor who had recovered from COVID-19. In DNA form, the CDR3 reads TGCGCCAGCAGCTTTGACGGGGGGCATGGAAACACCATATATTTT. Amino acids: CASSFDGGHGNTIYF.